The 10 T cell receptor beta chains below were found in one sample sequenced in a study of shared clonotypes between healthy human individuals. Naive CD8 cells, CD45RO-negative and positively selected for CCR7, excluded terminally differentiated effector memory CD45RA+ cells. The method was immunoSEQ multiplex PCR; TCRdb's version includes in-frame clones alone and lacks a portion of them. The profile shows around 2,100,000 clones, approximately 94% of them singletons. Sequencing was performed on naive CD8+ T cells sorted from blood. These receptors were collected from a man aged 18 to 35 in good health.

The rearrangement joins TRBV7-9 to TRBJ1-1, with D unresolved. Germline V gene lookup returns CDR1 SEHNR and CDR2 FQNEAQ (reference sequence). This CDR3 spans 14 amino acids. V was clipped by 5 bases and J by 1 base, with 11 bases between them. The CDR3 spells CASSGVSGNTEAFF. In nucleotides, the CDR3 is TGTGCCAGCAGCGGAGTATCGGGGAACACTGAAGCTTTCTTT.

V gene TRBV19 combines with J gene TRBJ1-1; TRBD1 matches at 10 bases. This CDR3 is 15 amino acids long. Looked up from germline, CDR1 is LNHDA and CDR2 is SQIVND (reference sequence). Trimming removed 6 bases from V and 0 bases from J; junction bases left unmatched: 4. This CDR3 reads CASSYDRGLNTEAFF. The CDR3 DNA reads as TGTGCCAGTAGCTACGACAGGGGGCTGAACACTGAAGCTTTCTTT. Looking up the rest from reference TRBV19 and TRBJ1-1 gives the full variable domain: DGGITQSPKYLFRKEGQNVTLSCEQNLNHDAMYWYRQDPGQGLRLIYYSQIVNDFQKGDIAEGYSVSREKKESFPLTVTSAQKNPTAFYLCASSYDRGLNTEAFFGQGTRLTVV.

This sequence joins TRBV4-3 and TRBJ2-7, with 11 bases identical to TRBD2. Per germline, CDR1 LGHNA and CDR2 YSLEER. The CDR3 consists of 13 residues. V shed 4 bases and J 6 bases; nucleotides not matched to a gene: 2. The CDR3 loop reads CASSLGLAVEQYF. CDR3 coding DNA: TGCGCCAGCAGCCTGGGACTAGCGGTCGAGCAGTACTTC.

The chain links TRBV10-3 to TRBJ2-7; 9 bases align to TRBD1. With 7 bases clipped from V and 4 bases from J, the junction kept 8 bases outside the gene matches. Germline loops: CDR1 ENHRY, CDR2 SYGVKD. CDR3 length equals 14 residues. The CDR3 DNA reads TGTGCCATCATGGGACAGGGAGGTGGTTACGAGCAGTACTTC. The encoded protein is CAIMGQGGGYEQYF.

The V call is TRBV27, the J call TRBJ2-2; D gene unclear. CDR3 length equals 13 residues. V was cut by 0 bases and J by 6 bases, with 5 bases left in between. Germline V gene sequence: CDR1 MNHEY, CDR2 SMNVEV (reference sequence). This chain's CDR3 is CASSLSHAGELFF. The CDR3 bases are TGTGCCAGCAGTTTATCTCACGCCGGGGAGCTGTTTTTT.

This chain links TRBV7-9 with TRBJ2-7; D may be TRBD1 (5 bases). V lost 7 bases and J 3 bases, leaving 19 bases between the germline ends. The CDR3 contains 15 residues. Germline values: CDR1 SEHNR, CDR2 FQNEAQ (reference sequence). CDR3 coding DNA: TGTGCCAGCAACGCCTTAGGGGCCGGAAACTACGAGCAGTACTTC. This gives the protein CASNALGAGNYEQYF.

The chain has TRBV4-1 and TRBJ2-7, with 10 bases matching TRBD1. V was pared by 3 bases and J by 3 bases, with 5 bases of the junction left unmatched. The germline V gene encodes CDR1 MGHRA and CDR2 YSYEKL. CDR3 length equals 15 residues. Written as DNA, the CDR3 is TGCGCCAGCAGCCAGGAGACAGGGGGCGTCTACGAGCAGTACTTC. This gives the protein CASSQETGGVYEQYF.

This chain uses TRBV6-6 with TRBJ1-2; 7 nucleotides agree with TRBD1. The CDR3 length is 15 residues. V lost 4 bases and J lost 7; bases outside the gene matches: 12. In germline, CDR1 is MNHNY, CDR2 SVGAGI (reference sequence). The CDR3 nucleotides are TGTGCCAGCAGTTTAGACAGGGTCGAGAGTAGTGGCTACACCTTC. Translated, it gives CASSLDRVESSGYTF.

A remark on this clone: The sample holds other DNA sequences that translate to the same CDR3. The genes are TRBV19 and TRBJ2-7; no clear D. The V end was cut by 3 bases, the J end by 3 bases, with 9 bases between. Per germline, CDR1 LNHDA and CDR2 SQIVND (reference sequence). This CDR3 region has 13 residues. The CDR3 reads CASSIRPLYEQYF. CDR3 DNA sequence: TGTGCCAGTAGTATCCGCCCCCTCTACGAGCAGTACTTC.

CDR3 amino acids: CASSGQGLLSSYNEQFF. The CDR3, as DNA: TGTGCCAGCAGTGGACAGGGCCTACTGAGCTCCTACAATGAGCAGTTCTTC. The gene calls are TRBV28 and TRBJ2-1; TRBD1 matches 8 bases. Germline CDR1 reads MDHEN; CDR2 reads SYDVKM. The CDR3 length is 17 residues. J gave up 0 bases and V 5 bases, and 9 bases lay outside the gene matches.